A single sample gave rise to the 27 T cell receptor beta chains below, sequenced in a study of shared clonotypes between healthy human individuals. TCRdb keeps only in-frame clones here, not all; method: immunoSEQ multiplex PCR. The repertoire includes 1.5 million to 2.5 million clones, about 95% of them detected once, and 0.9% to 1.5% sits in the top ten. Cells designated naive CD8 were CD45RO-negative and were positively selected for CCR7, with terminally differentiated effector memory CD45RA+ cells excluded. Sequenced sample: naive CD8+ T cells sorted from blood. All receptors come from a man between 18 and 35 years old in good health.

The V call is TRBV7-9, the J call TRBJ1-3, with D tentatively TRBD1 (5 bases). V lost 4 bases, J lost 8 bases, and 18 bases lay in between. CDR1 is SEHNR and CDR2 is FQNEAQ in the germline V gene (reference sequence). This CDR3 contains 15 residues. CDR3 amino acids: CASSSRTPPVDTIYF. DNA of the CDR3: TGTGCCAGCAGCTCTAGGACACCACCGGTCGACACCATATATTTT.

The chain links TRBV5-4 to TRBJ2-7, with TRBD2 identical over 11 bases. This CDR3 contains 14 residues. CDR1 is SGHNT, CDR2 YYREEE, per germline (reference sequence). The trim removed 4 bases at V and 5 bases at J, leaving 5 bases unmatched. CDR3 sequence (DNA): TGTGCCAGCAGCCTGAAACTAGCGGGAGACGAGCAGTACTTC. Translated, it gives CASSLKLAGDEQYF.

The chain links TRBV14 to TRBJ2-1, with D tentatively TRBD2 (6 bases). Germline values: CDR1 SGHDN, CDR2 FVKESK. Trimming removed 1 base from V and 7 bases from J, with 14 bases in between. The CDR3 is 15 amino acids. CDR3 loop: CASSQATGSENEQFF. The CDR3, as DNA: TGTGCCAGCAGCCAAGCTACCGGGAGTGAAAATGAGCAGTTCTTC.

Turning to this clone: The identical CDR3 is also encoded by other nucleotide sequences in the sample. The chain recombines TRBV9 with TRBJ1-1; D unclear. The CDR3 has 14 amino acids. Trimming shortened V by 0 bases and J by 1 base, and 7 bases separated the two germline ends. The germline gives CDR1 SGDLS, CDR2 YYNGEE. CDR3 protein: CASSVGGENTEAFF. For the CDR3, the DNA is TGTGCCAGCAGCGTAGGAGGTGAGAACACTGAAGCTTTCTTT.

The J gene is TRBJ1-2, the V gene TRBV28; tentative D call: TRBD1 (5 bases). Germline CDR1 MDHEN, CDR2 SYDVKM. The ends were cut back, 3 bases at V and 13 bases at J, with 12 bases in the middle. The CDR3 is 11 residues long. CDR3 amino acids: CASSFEGQLTF. The CDR3 DNA follows: TGTGCCAGCAGTTTTGAAGGACAACTCACCTTC.

The CDR3 region is CATPSADTQYF. In DNA form, the CDR3 reads TGTGCCACCCCCTCTGCAGATACGCAGTATTTT. V gene TRBV5-8 combines with J gene TRBJ2-3; the D is unclear. The CDR3 is 11 residues long. The V gene's germline CDR1 is SGHTS and CDR2 YDEGEE. The ends were cut back, 9 bases at V and 4 bases at J, with 9 bases in the middle.

V usage is TRBV19 and J usage is TRBJ1-2, with unresolved D. The ends were cut back, 0 bases at V and 2 bases at J, with 10 bases in the middle. CDR1 is LNHDA, CDR2 SQIVND, per germline (reference sequence). This CDR3 comprises 15 residues. This chain's CDR3 is CASSIDFGPNYGYTF. CDR3 in DNA: TGTGCCAGTAGTATAGATTTCGGGCCCAACTATGGCTACACCTTC. Complete variable domain (other parts from reference TRBV19 and TRBJ1-2): DGGITQSPKYLFRKEGQNVTLSCEQNLNHDAMYWYRQDPGQGLRLIYYSQIVNDFQKGDIAEGYSVSREKKESFPLTVTSAQKNPTAFYLCASSIDFGPNYGYTFGSGTRLTVV.

The V and J genes are TRBV27 and TRBJ2-2; D is tentatively TRBD1 or TRBD2 (5 bases each). Between the trimmed V and J ends, which lost 3 bases and 7 bases, there was a span of 24 bases. In germline, CDR1 is MNHEY, CDR2 SMNVEV (reference sequence). The CDR3 has 18 residues. CDR3 nucleotide sequence: TGTGCCAGCAGTTTTTTTCTCCCGGGGCCCTTGTCGAGCGGGGAGCTGTTTTTT. Protein product: CASSFFLPGPLSSGELFF.

V usage is TRBV4-2 and J usage is TRBJ1-4; D unresolved. Trimming cost V 1 base and J 3 bases, with 6 bases left between them. The germline gives CDR1 LGHNA, CDR2 YNFKEQ. The CDR3 spans 14 residues. The CDR3 loop reads CASSQVAANEKLFF. The CDR3 DNA reads TGTGCCAGCAGCCAAGTGGCAGCTAATGAAAAACTGTTTTTT.

J is TRBJ2-2 and V is TRBV19; 9 nucleotides line up with TRBD1. V lost 9 bases, J lost 2 bases, and 7 bases stayed unmatched. The V gene's germline CDR1 is LNHDA and CDR2 SQIVND (reference sequence). The CDR3 contains 15 residues. The chain's CDR3 is CASMDRGGNTGELFF. In nucleotides, the CDR3 is TGTGCCAGCATGGACAGGGGCGGCAACACCGGGGAGCTGTTTTTT.

The rearrangement links TRBV6-5 to TRBJ2-7; D gene uncertain. The CDR3 consists of 13 residues. The germline V and J ends were trimmed by 4 bases and 3 bases, with 10 bases remaining between them. Per germline, CDR1 MNHEY and CDR2 SVGAGI. Written as DNA, the CDR3 is TGTGCCAGCAGTTCGCTGGGCGTCTACGAGCAGTACTTC. It is translated as CASSSLGVYEQYF.

To note about this clone: Other DNA sequences of this sample code for an identical CDR3. V gene TRBV6-6 combines with J gene TRBJ2-1; unclear D gene. V was pared by 6 bases and J by 0 bases, with 6 bases between. Germline V gene data show CDR1 as MNHNY and CDR2 as SVGAGI (reference sequence). CDR3 size: 13 residues. The CDR3 DNA is TGTGCCAGCAGCTACAGCTCCTACAATGAGCAGTTCTTC. Translation gives CASSYSSYNEQFF.

The rearrangement uses TRBV4-3 and TRBJ2-1, with TRBD2 matching over 7 bases. CDR1 is LGHNA, CDR2 YSLEER, per germline. The CDR3 extends over 17 amino acids. With 0 bases clipped from V and 2 bases from J, the junction kept 7 bases outside the gene matches. CDR3 in DNA: TGCGCCAGCAGCCAAGATTGGGAGGGAGGAGCCTACAATGAGCAGTTCTTC. Its translation: CASSQDWEGGAYNEQFF.

This rearrangement joins TRBV7-9 to TRBJ2-3, with 8 bases fitting TRBD1. V dropped 5 bases and J dropped 3; count of bases not matched to a gene: 4. CDR1 SEHNR and CDR2 FQNEAQ come from the germline V gene (reference sequence). The CDR3 consists of 14 residues. In DNA, the CDR3 is TGTGCCAGCAGCCGACAGGGGAGGACAGATACGCAGTATTTT. It translates to CASSRQGRTDTQYF.

The chain carries TRBV28 and TRBJ2-3, with 8 bases identical to TRBD2. Looked up from germline, CDR1 is MDHEN and CDR2 is SYDVKM. Trimming cost V 5 bases and J 2 bases; bases outside gene matches: 9. The CDR3 extends over 16 amino acids. The CDR3 DNA is TGTGCCAGCAGTGATATAGGGCGGGGGGCCACAGATACGCAGTATTTT. This gives the protein CASSDIGRGATDTQYF. Drawing the rest from reference TRBV28 and TRBJ2-3, the complete variable domain is DVKVTQSSRYLVKRTGEKVFLECVQDMDHENMFWYRQDPGLGLRLIYFSYDVKMKEKGDIPEGYSVSREKKERFSLILESASTNQTSMYLCASSDIGRGATDTQYFGPGTRLTVL.

The CDR3: CASSQAPRLAEDYEQYF. For the CDR3, the DNA is TGCGCCAGCAGCCAAGCCCCGCGACTAGCCGAAGACTACGAGCAGTACTTC. V is TRBV4-1 and J is TRBJ2-7; the match to TRBD2 covers 7 bases. Germline trimming cut 1 base from V and 3 bases from J; bases unmatched to any gene: 12. The germline gives CDR1 MGHRA, CDR2 YSYEKL. CDR3 length equals 17 residues.

This sequence joins TRBV7-6 and TRBJ2-7; TRBD1 matches 9 bases. V was clipped by 1 base and J by 3 bases; unmatched bases: 10. CDR3 size: 17 residues. Germline V gives CDR1 SGHVS, CDR2 FNYEAQ. CDR3 nucleotide sequence: TGTGCCAGCAGCTTAGGGAAGGCCGGGACAGGGTTCTACGAGCAGTACTTC. Encoded protein: CASSLGKAGTGFYEQYF. The full variable domain, rest sourced from reference TRBV7-6 and TRBJ2-7, is GAGVSQSPRYKVTKRGQDVALRCDPISGHVSLYWYRQALGQGPEFLTYFNYEAQQDKSGLPNDRFSAERPEGSISTLTIQRTEQRDSAMYRCASSLGKAGTGFYEQYFGPGTRLTVT.

CDR3 nucleotide sequence: TGTGCCAGCAGTAAGAAAACGGACGGCCATGGCTACACCTTC. It translates to CASSKKTDGHGYTF. The V call is TRBV27, the J call TRBJ1-2; no clear D. V lost 5 bases and J lost 6, with 16 bases in between. The germline CDR1 and CDR2 sequences are MNHEY and SMNVEV (reference sequence). The CDR3 totals 14 residues.

The chain couples TRBV4-2 to TRBJ1-2, with D hard to call. The CDR3 length is 15 residues. V lost 0 bases and J lost 2, with 10 bases in between. Per the germline V gene, CDR1 is LGHNA and CDR2 is YNFKEQ. CDR3 loop: CASSQDQAENYGYTF. The DNA for the CDR3 is TGTGCCAGCAGCCAAGATCAGGCAGAAAACTATGGCTACACCTTC.

In DNA, the CDR3 is TGTGCCAGCAGTTTATCAAACTCCTACGAGCAGTACTTC. It codes for CASSLSNSYEQYF. The rearrangement links TRBV28 to TRBJ2-7; D call uncertain. V dropped 1 base and J dropped 0 bases, with 4 bases sitting between them. This CDR3 contains 13 residues. The germline CDR1 and CDR2 sequences are MDHEN and SYDVKM.

The V gene is TRBV5-1, the J gene TRBJ2-5; D might be TRBD2 (7 bases). CDR1 is SGHRS and CDR2 is YFSETQ in the germline V gene. With 1 base removed from V and 5 bases from J, the gap between germline ends came to 12 bases. CDR3 length equals 14 residues. Here the CDR3 DNA reads TGCGCCAGCAGCTTGCGGGGGGCCTTTGAGACCCAGTACTTC. This encodes CASSLRGAFETQYF. Looking up the rest from reference TRBV5-1 and TRBJ2-5 gives the full variable domain: KAGVTQTPRYLIKTRGQQVTLSCSPISGHRSVSWYQQTPGQGLQFLFEYFSETQRNKGNFPGRFSGRQFSNSRSEMNVSTLELGDSALYLCASSLRGAFETQYFGPGTRLLVL.

The V gene is TRBV28, the J gene TRBJ2-1, with TRBD2 as a possible D gene (6 bases). With 3 bases removed from V and 2 bases from J, the gap between germline ends came to 11 bases. From germline, CDR1 is MDHEN and CDR2 SYDVKM. The CDR3 runs 15 residues. CDR3 nucleotides: TGTGCCAGCAGTTTCTTCCGGACTACCTACAATGAGCAGTTCTTC. Its translation is CASSFFRTTYNEQFF.

This clone has more than one count but fewer than ten. The sample holds other DNA sequences that translate to the same CDR3. This rearrangement joins TRBV27 to TRBJ2-2; D is undetermined. In germline, CDR1 is MNHEY, CDR2 SMNVEV (reference sequence). The V and J ends lost 3 bases and 2 bases respectively, with 7 bases between them. The CDR3 extends over 14 amino acids. Here the CDR3 reads CASSLLGNTGELFF. The CDR3 DNA is TGTGCCAGCAGTTTGCTGGGAAACACCGGGGAGCTGTTTTTT.

This chain links TRBV11-2 with TRBJ2-5; D ambiguous. CDR3 length: 14 residues. The germline V gene encodes CDR1 SGHAT and CDR2 FQNNGV. V was pared by 2 bases and J by 3 bases, with 10 bases between. Written as DNA, the CDR3 is TGTGCCAGCAGCTTATTGGGCCAGAAAGAGACCCAGTACTTC. Its translation is CASSLLGQKETQYF.

V usage is TRBV4-2 and J usage is TRBJ1-5, with D perhaps TRBD1 (6 bases). Germline V gives CDR1 LGHNA, CDR2 YNFKEQ. The CDR3 loop spans 16 amino acids. V lost 0 bases and J 4 bases, leaving 13 bases between the germline ends. The CDR3 protein is CASSQEGQGLNQPQHF. The DNA of the CDR3 is TGTGCCAGCAGCCAAGAAGGGCAGGGGTTAAATCAGCCCCAGCATTTT.

The chain has TRBV7-2 and TRBJ2-7, with 7 nucleotides matching TRBD2. V shed 5 bases, J shed 6 bases, and the junction held 13 bases outside the gene matches. This CDR3 contains 15 residues. Germline V gives CDR1 SGHTA, CDR2 FQGNSA. The CDR3 DNA is TGTGCCAGCAGCCTGTTCCCGGGGGAGGGTGTCGAGCAGTACTTC. As protein: CASSLFPGEGVEQYF.

The J gene is TRBJ2-5, the V gene TRBV29-1, with a possible D match to TRBD2 (5 bases). CDR3 length: 14 residues. Germline CDR1 is SQVTM and CDR2 is ANQGSEA. V gave up 7 bases and J gave up 4 bases, with 19 bases separating them. The CDR3 DNA follows: TGCAGCGCCCTAGGGCCTTTAGGAGGAGAGACCCAGTACTTC. Translating gives CSALGPLGGETQYF.